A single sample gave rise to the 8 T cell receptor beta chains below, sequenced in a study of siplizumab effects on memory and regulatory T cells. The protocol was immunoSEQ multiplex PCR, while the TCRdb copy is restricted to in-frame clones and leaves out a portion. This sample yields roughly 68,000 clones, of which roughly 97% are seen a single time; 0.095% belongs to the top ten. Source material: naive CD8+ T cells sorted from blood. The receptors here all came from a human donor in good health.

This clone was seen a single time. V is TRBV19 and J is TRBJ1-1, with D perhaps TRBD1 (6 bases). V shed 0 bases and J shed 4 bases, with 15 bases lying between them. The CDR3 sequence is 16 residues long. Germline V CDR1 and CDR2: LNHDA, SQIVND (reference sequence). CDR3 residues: CASSIDLGGLGTEAFF. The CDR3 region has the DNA TGTGCCAGTAGTATAGATCTGGGGGGCCTCGGCACTGAAGCTTTCTTT.

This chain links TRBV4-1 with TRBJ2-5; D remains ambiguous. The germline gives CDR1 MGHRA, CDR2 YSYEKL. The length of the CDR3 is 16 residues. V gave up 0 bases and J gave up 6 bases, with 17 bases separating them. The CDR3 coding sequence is TGCGCCAGCAGCCAAGACGCAATGGGCATTGGGAAGACCCAGTACTTC. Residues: CASSQDAMGIGKTQYF.

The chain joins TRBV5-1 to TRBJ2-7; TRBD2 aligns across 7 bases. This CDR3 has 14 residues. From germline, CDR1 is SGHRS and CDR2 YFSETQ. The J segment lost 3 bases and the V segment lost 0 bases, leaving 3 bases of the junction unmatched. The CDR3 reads CASSLEGLDYEQYF. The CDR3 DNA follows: TGCGCCAGCAGCTTGGAAGGACTAGACTACGAGCAGTACTTC.

CDR3 DNA sequence: TGTGCCAGCAGCCAAGTAGGGGGACTACAAGAGACCCAGTACTTC. Translated: CASSQVGGLQETQYF. The chain couples TRBV14 to TRBJ2-5; the D gene is possibly TRBD2 (7 bases). Germline loops: CDR1 SGHDN, CDR2 FVKESK. The CDR3 covers 15 residues. Trimming removed 1 base at V and 2 bases at J, with 11 bases between.

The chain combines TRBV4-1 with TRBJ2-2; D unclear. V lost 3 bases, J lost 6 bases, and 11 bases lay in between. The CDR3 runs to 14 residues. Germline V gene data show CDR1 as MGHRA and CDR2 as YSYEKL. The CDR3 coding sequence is TGCGCCAGCAGCCAGGTAGCCACCCCCGGGGAGCTGTTTTTT. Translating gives CASSQVATPGELFF.

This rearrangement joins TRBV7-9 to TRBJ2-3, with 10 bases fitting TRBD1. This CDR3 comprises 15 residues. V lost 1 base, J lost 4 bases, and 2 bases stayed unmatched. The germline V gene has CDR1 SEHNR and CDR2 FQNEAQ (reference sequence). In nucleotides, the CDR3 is TGTGCCAGCAGCTTAGGGACAGGGGGGGCAGATACGCAGTATTTT. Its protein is CASSLGTGGADTQYF.

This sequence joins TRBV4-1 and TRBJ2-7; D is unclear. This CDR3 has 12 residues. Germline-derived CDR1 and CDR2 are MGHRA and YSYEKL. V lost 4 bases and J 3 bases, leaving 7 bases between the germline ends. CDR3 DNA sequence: TGCGCCAGCAGCCCCGACAACTACGAGCAGTACTTC. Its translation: CASSPDNYEQYF.

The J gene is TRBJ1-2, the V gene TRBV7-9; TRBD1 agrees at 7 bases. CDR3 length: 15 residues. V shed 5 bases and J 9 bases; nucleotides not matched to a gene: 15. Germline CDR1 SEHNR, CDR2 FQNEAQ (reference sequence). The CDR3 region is CASSALQGSANSYTF. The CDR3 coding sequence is TGTGCCAGCAGCGCCTTACAGGGGTCAGCGAATAGCTACACCTTC.